Below, 10 T cell receptor beta chains from the same sample are listed, as sequenced in a study of blood T cell repertoires in COVID-19. Only in-frame clones appear in the TCRdb table, and some are missing; sequencing was by immunoSEQ multiplex PCR. Here the sample spans under 75,000 clones, about 86% being singletons. The sample comprised peripheral blood. All receptors come from an elderly woman with active or convalescent COVID-19.

This chain connects TRBV5-1 to TRBJ2-3; a possible D gene is TRBD1 (5 bases). The germline V and J ends were trimmed by 0 bases and 2 bases, with 7 bases remaining between them. Germline-derived CDR1 and CDR2 are SGHRS and YFSETQ. The CDR3 sequence is 14 residues long. The CDR3 protein is CASSLGTITDTQYF. As DNA, the CDR3 is TGCGCCAGCAGCTTGGGGACAATCACAGATACGCAGTATTTT.

The rearrangement links TRBV11-2 to TRBJ1-1; unclear D gene. V shed 3 bases and J shed 2 bases, with 13 bases lying between them. This CDR3 is built from 15 residues. The germline CDR1 and CDR2 sequences are SGHAT and FQNNGV. The CDR3 is CASSFIDYGNTEAFF. The CDR3 DNA is TGTGCCAGCAGCTTTATTGACTACGGAAACACTGAAGCTTTCTTT.

The chain combines TRBV4-1 with TRBJ2-7; 11 nucleotides match TRBD2. The CDR3 is 16 residues long. Per germline, CDR1 MGHRA and CDR2 YSYEKL. V lost 3 bases and J lost 4; bases outside the gene matches: 8. The CDR3 DNA is TGCGCCAGCAGCCACCACCCTAGCGGGGGGCCTTACGAGCAGTACTTC. Its protein is CASSHHPSGGPYEQYF.

This chain uses TRBV27 with TRBJ1-5, with 11 bases lining up with TRBD1. This CDR3 region has 15 residues. V trimming: 2 bases; J trimming: 6 bases; junction bases outside the gene matches: 3. Looked up from germline, CDR1 is MNHEY and CDR2 is SMNVEV (reference sequence). CDR3: CASSLLGQGAQPQHF. In DNA form, the CDR3 reads TGTGCCAGCAGTTTACTAGGACAGGGGGCTCAGCCCCAGCATTTT.

The chain carries TRBV6-6 and TRBJ2-3; weak D call: TRBD2 (7 bases). In germline, CDR1 is MNHNY, CDR2 SVGAGI (reference sequence). The CDR3 totals 16 residues. The germline V and J ends were trimmed by 6 bases and 4 bases, with 20 bases remaining between them. CDR3: CASSPPRGASADTQYF. The CDR3 DNA follows: TGTGCCAGCAGCCCGCCCCGGGGGGCTTCCGCAGATACGCAGTATTTT.

This clone was observed a handful of times. The V gene is TRBV5-4, the J gene TRBJ2-1, with TRBD1 matching over 9 bases. Germline trimming cut 0 bases from V and 2 bases from J; bases unmatched to any gene: 3. The CDR3 sequence is 16 residues long. From germline, CDR1 is SGHNT and CDR2 YYREEE (reference sequence). The CDR3 region is CASSLARTGAYNEQFF. The CDR3 bases are TGTGCCAGCAGCTTGGCGAGGACAGGGGCCTACAATGAGCAGTTCTTC.

The chain employs TRBV27 and TRBJ1-6; TRBD1 matches at 8 bases. The CDR3 spans 14 residues. Germline-derived CDR1 and CDR2 are MNHEY and SMNVEV (reference sequence). Germline trimming cut 4 bases from V and 10 bases from J; bases unmatched to any gene: 6. The CDR3 DNA sequence: TGTGCCAGCAGTTCGTGGACAGGGATCTCACCCCTCCACTTT. Translated, it gives CASSSWTGISPLHF.

This clone has just one count. The chain is built from TRBV20-1 and TRBJ2-3; TRBD2 matches at 11 bases. This CDR3 is built from 11 residues. Trimming removed 5 bases from V and 12 bases from J; junction bases left unmatched: 4. The germline gives CDR1 DFQATT, CDR2 SNEGSKA (reference sequence). The CDR3, as DNA: TGCAGTGCTGGGACTAGCGGCAGTCAGTATTTT. Protein sequence: CSAGTSGSQYF.

The chain employs TRBV27 and TRBJ1-6; possible D gene TRBD1, 6 bases. The CDR3 has 15 residues. V lost 5 bases and J lost 3, with 11 bases in between. Germline V gene lookup returns CDR1 MNHEY and CDR2 SMNVEV (reference sequence). The CDR3 sequence: CASSPSDSYNSPLHF. CDR3 nucleotides: TGTGCCAGCAGTCCCTCGGACAGCTATAATTCACCCCTCCACTTT.

This sequence joins TRBV15 and TRBJ1-6; no clear D gene. Per germline, CDR1 LNHNV and CDR2 YYDKDF (reference sequence). Deletions cut 1 base from V and 0 bases from J, with 13 bases between. The CDR3 has 18 residues. CDR3 DNA sequence: TGTGCCACCAGCAGAGTTCCCGGACTTCGCTCCTATAATTCACCCCTCCACTTT. Protein: CATSRVPGLRSYNSPLHF.